The clone carrying this TCR beta chain was recorded many times. Antigen specificity is unknown. Time point specified: sample taken at primary tumor resection. From tumor, nontumor lung or frozen PBMC, whole RNA was taken unsorted for sequencing. TCRdb reprocessed the 5' RACE reads with MiXCR, giving one entry per CDR3 protein. The sample includes 20,000 to 25,000 distinct CDR3 sequences, more than 15% of them seen just once. This specimen belongs to a study of spatial heterogeneity in lung cancer. Findings of the study overall: Expanded TCRs that were ubiquitous or regional had counts tracking ubiquitous and regional nonsynonymous mutations, respectively. Mutation tallies in tumors tracked expanded intratumoral alpha and beta TCR counts. Coverage was estimated at about 7.2% of tumor T cells for alpha chains and 13% for beta chains.

The specimen was lung tumor tissue, collected at surgery. This clonotype originated in a female donor with early-stage non-small cell lung cancer.

CDR3 coding DNA: TGTGCCAGCTCACCAGGCCAGTCGCGCGAGCAGTACTTC. This encodes CASSPGQSREQYF. This chain connects TRBV18 to TRBJ2-7; D ambiguous. The germline CDR1 and CDR2 sequences are KGHSH and LQKENI. This CDR3 region has 13 residues. Trimming removed 2 bases at V and 6 bases at J, with 11 bases between.